This is a list of T cell receptor beta chains from one sample in a study of blood T cell repertoires in COVID-19. Assay used: immunoSEQ multiplex PCR; TCRdb lists only in-frame clones, some missing. The sample has over 60,000 clones, 82% seen once; the top ten hold about 17%. The specimen was peripheral blood. The receptors shown here come from a human donor in a cohort sampled during active COVID-19. Both conserved end residues are part of each CDR3. The D gene is left open where the match is weak. A clone size is listed for some rows: how often the clone was seen (once, few, many), or a class if it is expanded.

V	size	D	J	CDR3	DNA
TRBV3-1/TRBV3-2	NA	NA	TRBJ1-2	CASSQFSRAEGYTF	TGTGCCAGCAGCCAATTTAGCCGCGCTGAGGGCTACACCTTC
TRBV5-4	few	NA	TRBJ1-1	CASSPGGRSTEAFF	TGTGCCAGCAGCCCCGGGGGTCGGAGTACTGAAGCTTTCTTT
TRBV2	NA	NA	TRBJ2-7	CASTITGGSYEQYF	TGTGCCAGCACAATCACCGGGGGTTCCTACGAGCAGTACTTC
TRBV30	NA	NA	TRBJ1-4	CASETTGRGPEKLFF	TGTGCCTCGGAGACTACGGGTCGTGGGCCTGAAAAACTGTTTTTT
TRBV4-3	NA	TRBD1	TRBJ1-1	CASSGWTGDTEAFF	TGCGCCAGCAGCGGCTGGACAGGGGACACTGAAGCTTTCTTT
TRBV5-6	NA	NA	TRBJ2-5	CASSSAYREETQYF	TGTGCCAGCAGCTCGGCCTACAGAGAAGAGACCCAGTACTTC
TRBV18	few	TRBD1	TRBJ1-2	CASSPGTAYGYTF	TGTGCCAGCTCACCCGGGACAGCCTATGGCTACACCTTC
TRBV11-2	NA	NA	TRBJ1-1	CASSFYRGGEAFF	TGTGCCAGCAGCTTTTATAGGGGGGGTGAAGCTTTCTTT
TRBV10-3	NA	TRBD2	TRBJ2-2	CAIRGLAGIGELFF	TGTGCCATCAGGGGGCTAGCGGGCATCGGGGAGCTGTTTTTT
TRBV4-1	NA	TRBD2	TRBJ2-7	CASSLTGLAGDEQYF	TGCGCCAGCAGCTTAACGGGACTAGCGGGGGATGAGCAGTACTTC